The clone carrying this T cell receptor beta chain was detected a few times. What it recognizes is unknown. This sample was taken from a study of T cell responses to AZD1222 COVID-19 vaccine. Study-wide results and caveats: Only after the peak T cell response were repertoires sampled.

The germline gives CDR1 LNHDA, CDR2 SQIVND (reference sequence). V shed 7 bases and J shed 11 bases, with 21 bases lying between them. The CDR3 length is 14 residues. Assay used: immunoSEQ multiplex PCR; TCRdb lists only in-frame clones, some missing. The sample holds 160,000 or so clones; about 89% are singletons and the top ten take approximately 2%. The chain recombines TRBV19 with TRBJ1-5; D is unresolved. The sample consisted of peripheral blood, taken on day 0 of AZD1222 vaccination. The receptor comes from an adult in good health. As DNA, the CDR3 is TGTGCCAGTACCCCCAAGGGCGTCAATAGGGCCCAGCATTTT. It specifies CASTPKGVNRAQHF.